A single sample gave rise to the 28 T cell receptor beta chains below, sequenced in a study of T cell repertoires in cytomegalovirus infection. Via MiXCR, TCRdb re-called the reads, giving one row per CDR3 protein. The sample consists of around 530,000 distinct CDR3 sequences, less than 30% of them appearing once. Source material: PBMCs. The source of these receptors is a human donor in good health (CMV status not recorded). Some clones in this sample may be carry-over from other donors' samples.

This rearrangement joins TRBV5-6 to TRBJ2-7, with 9 bases lining up with TRBD1. Germline V lookup: CDR1 SGHDT, CDR2 YYEEEE. CDR3 size: 13 residues. J lost 8 bases, V lost 4 bases, and 7 bases had no gene match. CDR3 sequence (DNA): TGTGCCAGCAGCGCCTGGACAGGGGACCAGCAGTACGTC. Its translation is CASSAWTGDQQYV.

The V gene is TRBV6-1, the J gene TRBJ2-3, with 13 positions matching TRBD2. The CDR3 is made up of 17 amino acids. Germline assignment: CDR1 MNHNS and CDR2 SASEGT. V lost 3 bases, J lost 2 bases, and 5 bases stayed unmatched. In DNA, the CDR3 is TGTGCCAGCAGTGATCCGACTAGCGGGGGGATCACAGATACGCAGTATTTT. Protein product: CASSDPTSGGITDTQYF.

Comments on this clonotype: At one end, the junction sequence differs from germline, possibly due to a read error. CDR3 bases: TGTGCCACCAGCACTTTCGGAACGCAGTATTTT. Translation gives CATSTFGTQYF. This rearrangement joins TRBV7-2 to TRBJ2-3; D remains ambiguous. Germline CDR1 reads SGHTA; CDR2 reads FQGNSA. The CDR3 is 11 amino acids.

V gene TRBV6-5 combines with J gene TRBJ1-3; D remains unclear. Germline CDR1 MNHEY, CDR2 SVGAGI. V was shortened by 0 bases and J by 8 bases, with 8 bases between the two germline ends. The CDR3 has 13 residues. The CDR3 reads CASSYSQGYTIYF. CDR3 nucleotide sequence: TGTGCCAGCAGTTACTCGCAAGGCTACACCATATATTTT.

The V call is TRBV19, the J call TRBJ2-1; a weak D match, TRBD1 (5 bases). V lost 5 bases and J 3 bases, leaving 20 bases between the germline ends. This CDR3 region has 17 residues. The V gene's germline CDR1 is LNHDA and CDR2 SQIVND (reference sequence). This CDR3 reads CASSPWTTDLLYNEQFF. The CDR3 coding sequence is TGTGCCAGTAGTCCCTGGACGACAGACCTTCTCTACAATGAGCAGTTCTTC.

The chain carries TRBV7-8 and TRBJ2-1; unclear D gene. CDR3 size: 13 residues. The V gene lost 5 bases and the J gene lost 8 bases, with 13 bases spanning the gap. Germline CDR1 and CDR2: SGHVS and FQNEAQ. The CDR3 is CASSNRAGDEQFF. The CDR3 region has the DNA TGTGCCAGCAGCAACCGAGCTGGAGATGAGCAGTTCTTC.

Details on this clonotype: A much more abundant neighbour one base away suggests this may be a read error. The CDR3 does not close with the conserved phenylalanine or tryptophan, likely indicating a read error. The chain is built from TRBV7-2 and TRBJ1-2, with a possible D match to TRBD1 (5 bases). Per germline, CDR1 SGHTA and CDR2 FQGNSA. The V end lost 3 bases, the J end lost 2 bases, and 19 bases lay between the germline ends. CDR3 length equals 17 residues. In nucleotides, the CDR3 is TGTGCCAGCAGCTTCGCCATGGGGGAGCGGCGGAACTATGGCTACACCTAC. It codes for CASSFAMGERRNYGYTY.

The chain uses TRBV12-3 or TRBV12-4 and TRBJ2-7, with 7 nucleotides matching TRBD2. There are 13 residues in the CDR3. V lost 7 bases, J lost 4 bases, and 7 bases stayed unmatched. This chain's CDR3 is CASKKGGSYEQYV. The CDR3 DNA sequence: TGTGCCAGCAAAAAGGGCGGGAGTTACGAGCAGTACGTC.

J is TRBJ2-1 and V is TRBV6-5; no clear D. The V end lost 5 bases, the J end lost 10 bases, and 15 bases lay between the germline ends. This CDR3 spans 13 amino acids. Germline CDR1 reads MNHEY; CDR2 reads SVGAGI. The CDR3 sequence: CASSNLGFLEQFF. The DNA of the CDR3 is TGTGCCAGCAGTAACTTGGGCTTTTTAGAGCAGTTCTTC.

This clonotype was picked up a small number of times. An end of the junction differs from the germline gene, which may be a read error. The rearrangement links TRBV19 to TRBJ1-2; D remains unclear. Germline-derived CDR1 and CDR2 are LNHDA and SQIVND (reference sequence). This CDR3 has 13 amino acids. CDR3 residues: CASSIMSNYGYTF. DNA for the CDR3: TGTGCCAGTAGTATTATGAGCAACTATGGTTACACCTTC.

In its sample, this clonotype was seen a few times. This rearrangement joins TRBV6-6 to TRBJ2-3; D might be TRBD2 (6 bases). V lost 6 bases and J 5 bases, leaving 18 bases between the germline ends. The CDR3 loop spans 15 amino acids. Germline CDR1 is MNHNY and CDR2 is SVGAGI (reference sequence). This chain's CDR3 is CASRPLASLKDTQYF. DNA for the CDR3: TGTGCCAGCAGGCCTCTAGCGAGCCTTAAAGATACGCAGTATTTT.

This clonotype turned up a few times. The V and J genes are TRBV10-3 and TRBJ2-7; D perhaps matches TRBD2 (6 bases). The germline V and J ends were trimmed by 2 bases and 4 bases, with 15 bases remaining between them. This CDR3 is 15 amino acids long. Germline values: CDR1 ENHRY, CDR2 SYGVKD. CDR3 sequence reads: CAISELLTTSYEQYF. The CDR3 coding sequence is TGTGCCATCAGTGAGCTTCTTACGACTAGTTACGAGCAGTACTTC.

This sequence joins TRBV20-1 and TRBJ1-1; D is possibly TRBD1 (5 bases). The CDR3 contains 13 residues. Germline CDR1 is DFQATT and CDR2 is SNEGSKA (reference sequence). V dropped 6 bases and J dropped 0 bases, with 11 bases sitting between them. The CDR3: CSASDSMNTEAFF. As DNA, the CDR3 is TGCAGTGCCTCCGACAGCATGAACACTGAAGCTTTCTTT.

The chain employs TRBV12-3 or TRBV12-4 and TRBJ2-3; D not resolved. The CDR3 contains 15 residues. V was trimmed by 4 bases and J by 5 bases, leaving 16 bases between them. Here the CDR3 reads CASSSLGGGGDTQYF. The CDR3 bases are TGTGCCAGCAGTTCCTTAGGTGGCGGCGGAGATACGCAGTATTTT.

The rearrangement links TRBV15 to TRBJ2-1; D is undetermined. The length of the CDR3 is 14 residues. V dropped 5 bases and J dropped 0 bases, with 8 bases sitting between them. Germline assignment: CDR1 LNHNV and CDR2 YYDKDF (reference sequence). The CDR3: CATSLKHSYNEQFF. The CDR3 DNA reads TGTGCCACCAGCTTAAAACACTCCTACAATGAGCAGTTCTTC.

Concerning this clonotype itself: This could be a read error, since a much larger clone is one nucleotide away. The chain carries TRBV7-2 and TRBJ2-2, with D perhaps being TRBD1 or TRBD2 (5 bases each). The germline V gene encodes CDR1 SGHTA and CDR2 FQGNSA. The CDR3 runs to 13 residues. DNA for the CDR3: TGTGCCAGCAGCTTACCGGGGCCCGGGGAGCTGTGTTTT. As protein: CASSLPGPGELCF.

V gene TRBV20-1 combines with J gene TRBJ2-3, with D perhaps matching TRBD2 (6 bases). CDR3 size: 12 residues. The germline CDR1 and CDR2 sequences are DFQATT and SNEGSKA (reference sequence). V lost 3 bases to trimming and J lost 6 bases, with 10 bases between them. As DNA, the CDR3 is TGCAGTGCTAGCCCGGGGGTGGATACGCAGTATTTT. Residues: CSASPGVDTQYF.

This clonotype was seen repeatedly, ten times or more. The gene calls are TRBV7-2 and TRBJ2-3; D is ambiguous. V lost 0 bases and J 4 bases, leaving 8 bases between the germline ends. The CDR3 extends over 14 amino acids. Germline assignment: CDR1 SGHTA and CDR2 FQGNSA. The CDR3 loop reads CASSLAPQADTQYF. The CDR3 coding sequence is TGTGCCAGCAGCTTAGCGCCGCAGGCAGATACGCAGTATTTT.

This clonotype came up a few times. This chain uses TRBV6-2 or TRBV6-3 with TRBJ2-7; D gene ambiguous. This CDR3 spans 11 amino acids. The V end lost 5 bases, the J end lost 5 bases, and 7 bases lay between the germline ends. From germline, CDR1 is MNHEY and CDR2 SVGEGT. The CDR3 DNA is TGTGCCAGCAGTACTGACGACGAGCAGTACGTC. Translating gives CASSTDDEQYV.

This clonotype was counted ten times or more. The chain has TRBV7-2 and TRBJ2-1, with D possibly being TRBD1 (6 bases). Germline assignment: CDR1 SGHTA and CDR2 FQGNSA. There are 17 residues in the CDR3. With 3 bases removed from V and 0 bases from J, the gap between germline ends came to 15 bases. The CDR3 region is CASSFFFGGASYNEQFF. For the CDR3, the DNA is TGTGCCAGCAGCTTCTTCTTTGGGGGCGCCTCCTACAATGAGCAGTTCTTC.

V and J are TRBV5-5 and TRBJ2-1; D call uncertain. CDR1 is SGHKS, CDR2 YYEKEE, per germline (reference sequence). Between the trimmed V and J ends, which lost 2 bases and 7 bases, there was a span of 19 bases. The CDR3 totals 16 residues. CDR3 bases: TGTGCCAGCAGCTTAAGTCGTTACGGCGGCGTAAATGAGCAGTTCTTC. The encoded protein is CASSLSRYGGVNEQFF.

This sequence joins TRBV14 and TRBJ1-1; weak D call: TRBD1 (5 bases). Trimming pared 1 base from V and 1 base from J, leaving 7 bases between. CDR1 SGHDN and CDR2 FVKESK come from the germline V gene. This CDR3 comprises 14 residues. CDR3 DNA: TGTGCCAGCAGCCAAGGGGGGAGGAACACTGAAGCTTTCTTT. Protein sequence: CASSQGGRNTEAFF.

J is TRBJ1-2 and V is TRBV19, with D hard to call. CDR3 length equals 13 residues. The germline V gene has CDR1 LNHDA and CDR2 SQIVND (reference sequence). V lost 4 bases and J lost 8, with 14 bases in between. CDR3 sequence reads: CASSTLPRPGYTF. In DNA form, the CDR3 reads TGTGCCAGTAGTACCCTCCCCCGACCCGGCTACACCTTC.

This clonotype showed up many times. This chain connects TRBV7-6 to TRBJ2-5; D is perhaps TRBD2 (5 bases). Germline V gene data show CDR1 as SGHVS and CDR2 as FNYEAQ. Trimming took 5 bases from V and 5 from J, leaving 15 bases between them. The CDR3 is 14 amino acids. The CDR3: CASSDWSGEETQYF. CDR3 sequence (DNA): TGTGCCAGCAGCGACTGGTCCGGGGAGGAGACCCAGTACTTC.

Ten or more counts support this clonotype. This chain uses TRBV7-2 with TRBJ2-1, with 7 bases identical to TRBD2. J gave up 3 bases and V 0 bases, and 2 bases lay outside the gene matches. Germline values: CDR1 SGHTA, CDR2 FQGNSA. This CDR3 region has 15 residues. The CDR3 nucleotides are TGTGCCAGCAGCTTAGCGGGAGGGTTCTACAATGAGCAGTTCTTC. This encodes CASSLAGGFYNEQFF.

This clonotype was detected many times. The rearrangement links TRBV7-2 to TRBJ2-1; D is ambiguous. V was clipped by 5 bases and J by 12 bases, with 11 bases between them. Germline loops: CDR1 SGHTA, CDR2 FQGNSA. This CDR3 is 11 amino acids long. The CDR3 region has the DNA TGTGCCAGCAGCAAGACCACGGGGCAGTTCTTC. This codes for CASSKTTGQFF.

The chain employs TRBV6-2 or TRBV6-3 and TRBJ1-5; 9 bases are a match to TRBD1. J lost 5 bases, V lost 5 bases, and 7 bases had no gene match. The CDR3 consists of 15 residues. Germline loops: CDR1 MNHEY, CDR2 SVGEGT. The CDR3 DNA follows: TGTGCCAGCAGTGGACAGGGGAGGTGGGATCAGCCCCAGCATTTT. Encoded protein: CASSGQGRWDQPQHF.

J is TRBJ2-7 and V is TRBV5-1; 8 nucleotides match TRBD2. V was pared by 0 bases and J by 6 bases, with 5 bases of the junction left unmatched. CDR3 length equals 14 residues. Germline V gene lookup returns CDR1 SGHRS and CDR2 YFSETQ. Written as DNA, the CDR3 is TGCGCCAGCAGCTTGGGGACTAGCCTTATCGAGCAGTACTTC. Amino acids: CASSLGTSLIEQYF.